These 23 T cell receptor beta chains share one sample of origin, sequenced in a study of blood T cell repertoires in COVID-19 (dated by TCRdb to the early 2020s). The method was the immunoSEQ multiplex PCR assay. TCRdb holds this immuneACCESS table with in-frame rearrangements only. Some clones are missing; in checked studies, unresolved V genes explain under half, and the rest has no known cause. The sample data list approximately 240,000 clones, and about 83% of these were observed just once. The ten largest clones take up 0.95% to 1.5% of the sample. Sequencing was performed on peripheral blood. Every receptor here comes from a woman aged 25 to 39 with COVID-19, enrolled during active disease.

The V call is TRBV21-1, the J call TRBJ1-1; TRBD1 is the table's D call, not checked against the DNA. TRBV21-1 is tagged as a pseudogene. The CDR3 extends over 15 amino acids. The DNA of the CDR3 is TGTGCCAGCAGCAAAAGGGACAGGGAGAACACTGAAGCTTTCTTT. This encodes CASSKRDRENTEAFF.

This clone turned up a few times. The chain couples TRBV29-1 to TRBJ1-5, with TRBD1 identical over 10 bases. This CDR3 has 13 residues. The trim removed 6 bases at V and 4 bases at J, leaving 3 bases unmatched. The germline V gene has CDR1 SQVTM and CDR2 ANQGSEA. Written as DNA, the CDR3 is TGCAGCGTGGGACAGGGGACTAATCAGCCCCAGCATTTT. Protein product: CSVGQGTNQPQHF.

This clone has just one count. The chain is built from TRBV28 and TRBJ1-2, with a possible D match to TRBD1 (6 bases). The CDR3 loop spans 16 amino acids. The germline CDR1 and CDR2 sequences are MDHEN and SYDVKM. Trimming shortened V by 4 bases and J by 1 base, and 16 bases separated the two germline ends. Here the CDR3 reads CASSSWTVLFNYGYTF. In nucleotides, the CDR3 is TGTGCCAGCAGTTCCTGGACAGTCCTGTTTAACTATGGCTACACCTTC.

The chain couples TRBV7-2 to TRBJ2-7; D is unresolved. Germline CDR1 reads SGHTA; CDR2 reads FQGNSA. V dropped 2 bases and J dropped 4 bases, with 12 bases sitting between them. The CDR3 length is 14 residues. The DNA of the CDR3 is TGTGCCAGCAGCTTAAATGCCCCCGGGTACGAGCAGTACTTC. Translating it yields CASSLNAPGYEQYF.

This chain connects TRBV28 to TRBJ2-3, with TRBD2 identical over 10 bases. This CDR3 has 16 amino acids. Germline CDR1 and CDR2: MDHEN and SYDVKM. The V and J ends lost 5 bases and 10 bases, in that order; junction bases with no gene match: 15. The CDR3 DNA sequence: TGTGCCAGCAGTAGGGCGGGTACTAGCGGGGACTCAGCGCAGTATTTT. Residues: CASSRAGTSGDSAQYF.

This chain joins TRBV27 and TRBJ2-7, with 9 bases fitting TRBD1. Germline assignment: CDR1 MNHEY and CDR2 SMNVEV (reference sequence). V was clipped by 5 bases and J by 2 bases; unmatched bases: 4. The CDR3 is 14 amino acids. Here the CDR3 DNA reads TGTGCCAGCAGTCCCTGGGACAGGGCCTACGAGCAGTACTTC. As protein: CASSPWDRAYEQYF.

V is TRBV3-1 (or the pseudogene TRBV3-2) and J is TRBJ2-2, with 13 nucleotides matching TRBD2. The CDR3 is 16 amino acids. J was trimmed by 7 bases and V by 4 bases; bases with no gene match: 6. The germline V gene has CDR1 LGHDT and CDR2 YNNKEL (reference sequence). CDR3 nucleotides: TGTGCCAGCAGCCCGTCGACTAGCGGGAGGATCGGGGAGCTGTTTTTT. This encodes CASSPSTSGRIGELFF.

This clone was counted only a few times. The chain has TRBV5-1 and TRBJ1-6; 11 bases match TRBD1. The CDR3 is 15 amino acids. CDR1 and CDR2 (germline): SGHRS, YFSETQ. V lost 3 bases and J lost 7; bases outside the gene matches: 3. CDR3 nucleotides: TGCGCCAGCAGCTCGGGACAGGGGGTGAATTCACCCCTCCACTTT. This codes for CASSSGQGVNSPLHF.

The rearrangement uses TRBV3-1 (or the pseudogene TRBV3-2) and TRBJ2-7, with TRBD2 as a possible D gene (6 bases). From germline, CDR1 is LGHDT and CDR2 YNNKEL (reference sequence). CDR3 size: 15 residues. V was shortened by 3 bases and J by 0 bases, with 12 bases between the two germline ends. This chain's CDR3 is CASSHGGPSSYEQYF. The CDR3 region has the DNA TGTGCCAGCAGCCATGGAGGGCCCAGCTCCTACGAGCAGTACTTC.

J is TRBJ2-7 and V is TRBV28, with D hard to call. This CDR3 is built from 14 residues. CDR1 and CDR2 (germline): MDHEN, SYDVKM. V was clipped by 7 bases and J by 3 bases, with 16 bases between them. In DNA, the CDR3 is TGTGCCAGCAACAGCCTCTTGGATATCTACGAGCAGTACTTC. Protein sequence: CASNSLLDIYEQYF. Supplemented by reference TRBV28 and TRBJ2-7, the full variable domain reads DVKVTQSSRYLVKRTGEKVFLECVQDMDHENMFWYRQDPGLGLRLIYFSYDVKMKEKGDIPEGYSVSREKKERFSLILESASTNQTSMYLCASNSLLDIYEQYFGPGTRLTVT.

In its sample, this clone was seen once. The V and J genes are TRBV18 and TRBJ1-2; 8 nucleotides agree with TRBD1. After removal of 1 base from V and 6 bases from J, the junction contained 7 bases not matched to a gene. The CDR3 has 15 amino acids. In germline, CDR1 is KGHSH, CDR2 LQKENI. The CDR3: CASSPQVQGANGYTF. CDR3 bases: TGTGCCAGCTCACCACAAGTCCAGGGGGCTAATGGCTACACCTTC. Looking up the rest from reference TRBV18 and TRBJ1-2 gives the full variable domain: NAGVMQNPRHLVRRRGQEARLRCSPMKGHSHVYWYRQLPEEGLKFMVYLQKENIIDESGMPKERFSAEFPKEGPSILRIQQVVRGDSAAYFCASSPQVQGANGYTFGSGTRLTVV.

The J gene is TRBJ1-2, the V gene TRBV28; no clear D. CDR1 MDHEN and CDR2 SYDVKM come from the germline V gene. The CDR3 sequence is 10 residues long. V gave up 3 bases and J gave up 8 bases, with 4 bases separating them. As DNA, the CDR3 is TGTGCCAGCAGTTTCAGGGGCTACACCTTC. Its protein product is CASSFRGYTF.

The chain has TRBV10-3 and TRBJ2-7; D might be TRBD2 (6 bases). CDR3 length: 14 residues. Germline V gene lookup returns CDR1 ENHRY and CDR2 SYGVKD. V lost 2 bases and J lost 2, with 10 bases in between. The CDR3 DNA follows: TGTGCCATCAGTGAGCAGGCGGGACCCTACGAGCAGTACTTC. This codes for CAISEQAGPYEQYF.

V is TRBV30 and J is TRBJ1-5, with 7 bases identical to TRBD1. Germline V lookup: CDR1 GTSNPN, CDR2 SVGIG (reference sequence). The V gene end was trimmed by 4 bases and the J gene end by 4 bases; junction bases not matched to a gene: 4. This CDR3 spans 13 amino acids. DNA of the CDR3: TGTGCCTGGAACAGGGGTCCTAATCAGCCCCAGCATTTT. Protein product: CAWNRGPNQPQHF.

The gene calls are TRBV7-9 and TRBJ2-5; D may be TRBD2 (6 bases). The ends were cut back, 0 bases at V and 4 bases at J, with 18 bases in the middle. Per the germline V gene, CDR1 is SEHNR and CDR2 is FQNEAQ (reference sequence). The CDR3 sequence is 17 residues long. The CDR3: CASSLASVAGLGETQYF. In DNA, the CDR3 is TGTGCCAGCAGCTTAGCCTCCGTTGCGGGGCTGGGAGAGACCCAGTACTTC.

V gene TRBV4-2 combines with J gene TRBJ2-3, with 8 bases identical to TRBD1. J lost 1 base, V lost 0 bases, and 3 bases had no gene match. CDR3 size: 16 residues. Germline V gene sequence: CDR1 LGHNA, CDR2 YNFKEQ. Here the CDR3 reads CASSQDRGQGTDTQYF. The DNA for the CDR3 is TGTGCCAGCAGCCAAGATAGGGGACAGGGCACAGATACGCAGTATTTT.

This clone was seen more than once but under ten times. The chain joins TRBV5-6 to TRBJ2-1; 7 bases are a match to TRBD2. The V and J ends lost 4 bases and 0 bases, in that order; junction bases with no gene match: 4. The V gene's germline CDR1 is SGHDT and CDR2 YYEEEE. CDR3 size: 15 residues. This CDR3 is CASSLGLLSYNEQFF. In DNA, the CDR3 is TGTGCCAGCAGCCTGGGACTACTCTCCTACAATGAGCAGTTCTTC. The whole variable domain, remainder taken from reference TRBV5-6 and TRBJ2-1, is DAGVTQSPTHLIKTRGQQVTLRCSPKSGHDTVSWYQQALGQGPQFIFQYYEEEERQRGNFPDRFSGHQFPNYSSELNVNALLLGDSALYLCASSLGLLSYNEQFFGPGTRLTVL.

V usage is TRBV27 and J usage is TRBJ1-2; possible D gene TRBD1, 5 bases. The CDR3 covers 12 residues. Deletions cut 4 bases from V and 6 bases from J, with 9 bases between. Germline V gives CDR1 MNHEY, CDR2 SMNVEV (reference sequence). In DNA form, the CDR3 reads TGTGCCAGCAGTTCAGGGATCGATGGCTACACCTTC. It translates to CASSSGIDGYTF.

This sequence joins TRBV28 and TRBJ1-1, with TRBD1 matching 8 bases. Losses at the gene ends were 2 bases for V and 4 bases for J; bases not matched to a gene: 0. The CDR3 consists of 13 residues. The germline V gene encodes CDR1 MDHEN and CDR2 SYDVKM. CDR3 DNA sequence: TGTGCCAGCAGTTTAACAGGGGGCACTGAAGCTTTCTTT. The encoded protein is CASSLTGGTEAFF.

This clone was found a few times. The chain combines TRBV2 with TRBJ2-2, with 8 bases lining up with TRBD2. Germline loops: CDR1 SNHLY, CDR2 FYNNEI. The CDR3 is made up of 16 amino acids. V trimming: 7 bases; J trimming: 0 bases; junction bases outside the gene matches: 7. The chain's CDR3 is CASKKGLAANTGELFF. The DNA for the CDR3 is TGTGCCAGCAAAAAAGGACTAGCAGCGAACACCGGGGAGCTGTTTTTT.

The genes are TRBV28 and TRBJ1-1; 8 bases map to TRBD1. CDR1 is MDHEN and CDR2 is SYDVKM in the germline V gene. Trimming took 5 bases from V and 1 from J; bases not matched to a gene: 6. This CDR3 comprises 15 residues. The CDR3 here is CASSPPGGANTEAFF. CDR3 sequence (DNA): TGTGCCAGCAGTCCGCCAGGGGGCGCGAACACTGAAGCTTTCTTT.

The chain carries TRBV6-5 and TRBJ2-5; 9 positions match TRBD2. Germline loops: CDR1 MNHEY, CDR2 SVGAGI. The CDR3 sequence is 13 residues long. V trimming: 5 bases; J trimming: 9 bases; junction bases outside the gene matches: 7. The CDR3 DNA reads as TGTGCCAGCAGTAATGGCGGGAGGGAGTCCCAGTACTTC. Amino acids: CASSNGGRESQYF.

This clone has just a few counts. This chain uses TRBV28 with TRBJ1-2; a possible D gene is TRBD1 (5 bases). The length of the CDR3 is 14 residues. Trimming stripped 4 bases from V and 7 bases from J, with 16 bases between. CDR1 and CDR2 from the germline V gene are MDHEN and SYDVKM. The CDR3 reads CASSSPSGVGGYTF. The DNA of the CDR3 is TGTGCCAGCAGTTCTCCCTCGGGGGTGGGTGGCTACACCTTC.